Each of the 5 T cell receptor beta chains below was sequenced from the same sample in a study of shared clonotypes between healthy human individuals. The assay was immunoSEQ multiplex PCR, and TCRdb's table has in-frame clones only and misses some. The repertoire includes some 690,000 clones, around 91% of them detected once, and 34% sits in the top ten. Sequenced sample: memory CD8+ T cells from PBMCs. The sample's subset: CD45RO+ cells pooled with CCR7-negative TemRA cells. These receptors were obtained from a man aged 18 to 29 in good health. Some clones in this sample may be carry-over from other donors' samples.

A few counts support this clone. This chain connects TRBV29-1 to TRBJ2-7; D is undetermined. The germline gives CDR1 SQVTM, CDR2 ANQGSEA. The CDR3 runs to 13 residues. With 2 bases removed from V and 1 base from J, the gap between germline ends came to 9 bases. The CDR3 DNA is TGCAGCGTTGAATATTATGGATCCTACGAGCAGTACTTC. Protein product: CSVEYYGSYEQYF.

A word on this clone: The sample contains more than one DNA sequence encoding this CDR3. The DNA for the CDR3 is TGTGCCAGCAGCTTAGGGGGATATGAGCAGTTCTTC. Its protein product is CASSLGGYEQFF. The genes are TRBV7-6 and TRBJ2-1; D ambiguous. This CDR3 is built from 12 residues. CDR1 is SGHVS and CDR2 is FNYEAQ in the germline V gene. The V gene lost 1 base and the J gene lost 8 bases, with 6 bases spanning the gap.

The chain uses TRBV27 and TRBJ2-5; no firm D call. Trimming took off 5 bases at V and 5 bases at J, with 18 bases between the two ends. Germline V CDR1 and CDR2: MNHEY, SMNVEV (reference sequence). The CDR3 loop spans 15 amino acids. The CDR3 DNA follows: TGTGCCAGCAGTCCGCGAGGACGTGGTTGGGAGACCCAGTACTTC. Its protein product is CASSPRGRGWETQYF.

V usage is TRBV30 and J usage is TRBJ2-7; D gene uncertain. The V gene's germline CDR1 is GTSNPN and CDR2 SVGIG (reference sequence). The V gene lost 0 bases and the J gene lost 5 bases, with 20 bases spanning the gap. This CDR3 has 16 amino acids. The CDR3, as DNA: TGTGCCTGGAGTGTACTGTTGGATATGGCTAGGAACGAGCAGTACTTC. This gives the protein CAWSVLLDMARNEQYF.

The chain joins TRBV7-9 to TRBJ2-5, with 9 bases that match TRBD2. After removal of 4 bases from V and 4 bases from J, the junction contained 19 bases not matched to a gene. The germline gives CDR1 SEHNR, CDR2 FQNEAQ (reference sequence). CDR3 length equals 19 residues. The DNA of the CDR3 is TGTGCCAGCAGCTCCTACCTCTTAGGGGGCGGGAGGGCCTCAGAGACCCAGTACTTC. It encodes CASSSYLLGGGRASETQYF.